Shown below are 5 T cell receptor beta chains from a single sample sequenced in a study of T cell repertoires in cytomegalovirus infection. These receptors lack a known antigen. TCRdb passed the reads through MiXCR, listing each CDR3 protein once. This sample has 45,000 to 50,000 distinct CDR3 sequences, with about 21% found just once. Sequences were derived from CD8+ T cells from cultured PBMCs, sampled from culture after CMV antigen stimulation. All receptors come from a human donor in good health (CMV status not recorded). Some clones in this sample may be carry-over from other donors' samples.

This clonotype has ten or more counts. The chain combines TRBV27 with TRBJ2-3; 9 nucleotides line up with TRBD2. Germline CDR1 reads MNHEY; CDR2 reads SMNVEV (reference sequence). This CDR3 spans 13 amino acids. V lost 8 bases to trimming and J lost 1 base; unmatched junction nucleotides: 1. The CDR3 nucleotides are TGTGCCAGCCAGCGGGAGGGCACAGATACGCAGTATTTT. It is translated as CASQREGTDTQYF.

This clonotype turned up a few times. The chain couples TRBV4-1 to TRBJ2-7; the D gene is possibly TRBD2 (6 bases). Germline V gene data show CDR1 as MGHRA and CDR2 as YSYEKL. This CDR3 has 12 residues. Trimming stripped 5 bases from V and 3 bases from J, with 8 bases between. The CDR3 loop is CASSLGGYEQYF. In DNA form, the CDR3 reads TGCGCCAGCAGCTTGGGAGGCTACGAGCAGTACTTC.

This clonotype has a handful of counts. The chain links TRBV4-3 to TRBJ2-1; 15 nucleotides agree with TRBD2. Looked up from germline, CDR1 is LGHNA and CDR2 is YSLEER. CDR3 size: 20 residues. V was pared by 0 bases and J by 6 bases, with 12 bases of the junction left unmatched. CDR3: CASSQDLGAMGLAGGNEQFF. In DNA, the CDR3 is TGCGCCAGCAGCCAAGATCTGGGGGCAATGGGACTAGCGGGGGGCAATGAGCAGTTCTTC.

A word on this clonotype: One base away lies a much larger clone, so this may be a sequencing read error. The chain carries TRBV7-3 and TRBJ2-3; the match to TRBD1 covers 9 bases. CDR1 SGHTA and CDR2 FQGTGA come from the germline V gene. Losses at the gene ends were 7 bases for V and 4 bases for J; bases not matched to a gene: 15. The CDR3 consists of 17 residues. CDR3 protein: CASNPLRDRDLPDTQYF. In DNA form, the CDR3 reads TGTGCCAGCAACCCCCTACGGGACAGGGACCTCCCAGATACGCAGTATTTT.

The CDR3 loop reads CASSPGLTNTQYF. As DNA, the CDR3 is TGTGCCAGCAGCCCCGGACTGACTAATACGCAGTATTTT. The genes are TRBV12-3 or TRBV12-4 and TRBJ2-3, with a tentative D call TRBD2 (5 bases). Trimming stripped 6 bases from V and 7 bases from J, with 14 bases between. This CDR3 contains 13 residues.